This T cell receptor (beta chain) was sequenced during a study of blood T cell repertoires in COVID-19. The wider study: Donors in the United States, Italy and Spain gave samples during acute or convalescent COVID-19. Sources were T cells, B-cell-depleted T cells, or PBMCs; the material itself was cDNA or gDNA.

The CDR3 length is 16 residues. Enrolment of Seattle patients took place during active infection, and they were followed longitudinally. Clones were read by immunoSEQ multiplex PCR, and TCRdb kept only the in-frame ones, dropping some. In the table there are under 250,000 clones, around 89% of which are singletons. Sequencing used peripheral blood. The clonotype was recovered from a man aged 30-40 years with COVID-19, enrolled during active disease. The rearrangement uses TRBV12-2 and TRBJ2-2; TRBD1 reflects the table's D call only, with no check against the DNA. TRBV12-2 is a pseudogene locus. CDR3 DNA sequence: TGTGCAAGTCGCTGGGATGGGACAAAAAACACCGGGGAGCTGTTTTTT. Translated: CASRWDGTKNTGELFF.